These T cell receptor beta chains were read from a single sample in a study of prognosis after radiotherapy for stage I lung cancer. TCRdb analysed the multiplex PCR reads with MiXCR anew, one entry per CDR3 protein. The table has tens of thousands of distinct CDR3 sequences, roughly 25% seen once. The source material was PBMCs, sampled before or after stereotactic body radiation therapy (not recorded which). Source of these receptors: a donor aged 50 or older with non-small cell lung cancer. CDR3s include the opening cysteine and the closing phenylalanine or tryptophan. Each record gives: clone size, D gene, J gene, V gene, CDR3 DNA, CDR3 protein. D genes are given only for firm matches. Clone size appears in some rows only: once, few, many, or a class for an expanded clone.

many - TRBJ2-1 TRBV9 TGTGCCAGCAGCGTAGAGGGTGAGCAGTTCTTC CASSVEGEQFF
many TRBD2 TRBJ2-2 TRBV5-1 TGCGCCAGCAGCAAGGGACTAGCGGGAGGGCCTAGCGGGGAGCTGTTTTTT CASSKGLAGGPSGELFF
many TRBD1 TRBJ2-3 TRBV7-3 TGTGCCAGCAGCTTAACTTCGACAGGGGGCACAGATACGCAGTATTTT CASSLTSTGGTDTQYF
medium-sized TRBD1 TRBJ2-2 TRBV20-1 TGCAGTGCTAGACCTCCCCGTTGGGACGGACAGGGATGGACCGGGGAGCTGTTTTTT CSARPPRWDGQGWTGELFF
many TRBD2 TRBJ2-5 TRBV7-9 TGTGCCAGCAGCTTAGGGGCTAGCGGGTCCGGAGAGACCCAGTACTTC CASSLGASGSGETQYF
many TRBD2 TRBJ2-1 TRBV4-2 TGTGCCAGCAGCCAACGTAGACTAGCAGGCTTCAATGAGCAGTTCTTC CASSQRRLAGFNEQFF
- - TRBJ2-3 TRBV6-2/TRBV6-3 TGTGCCAGTTTCATTCTTCTAGGCTTTAGCACAGATACGCAGTATTTT CASFILLGFSTDTQYF
many - TRBJ2-1 TRBV6-1 TGTGCCAGCACAGGAGACTACAATGAGCAGTTCTTC CASTGDYNEQFF
many TRBD1 TRBJ2-7 TRBV18 TGTGCCAGCTCACCGGGGACAGGGTTGGTCTTAGAGCAGTACTTC CASSPGTGLVLEQYF
many - TRBJ1-3 TRBV15 TGTGCCACCAGCCCCCGAGGGTCTGGAAACACCATATATTTT CATSPRGSGNTIYF
many - TRBJ2-3 TRBV27 TGTGCCAGCAGTTTAGGCGGAATTAGCACAGATACGCAGTATTTT CASSLGGISTDTQYF
many TRBD1 TRBJ1-1 TRBV29-1 TGCAGCGTTGAAGATCCTGTTACAGGGGGCACTGAAGCTTTCTTT CSVEDPVTGGTEAFF
- - TRBJ2-1 TRBV5-1 TGCGCCAGCAGCTTACATGGGTCCCCAGACAATGAGCAGTTCTTC CASSLHGSPDNEQFF
many TRBD1 TRBJ2-2 TRBV24-1 TGTGCCACCAGTGACAAGGGACAGGCCATGGTACCGGGGGAGCTGTTTTTT CATSDKGQAMVPGELFF
many TRBD1 TRBJ1-2 TRBV5-6 TGTGCCAGCAGCACCGACAGGGGGTCCTACAACTATGGCTACACCTTC CASSTDRGSYNYGYTF
many - TRBJ2-1 TRBV11-2 TGTGCCAGCAGCTTTCAGGACAGAGTGTTCTTC CASSFQDRVFF
many - TRBJ2-3 TRBV6-1 TGTGCCAGCAGAAAGGGCAGTCCAGGGCATACGCAGTATTTT CASRKGSPGHTQYF
many - TRBJ1-1 TRBV27 TGTGCCAGCAAGGGGTGGGGGCTGGGCACTGAAGCTTTCTTT CASKGWGLGTEAFF
many - TRBJ1-2 TRBV20-1 TGCAGTGCTAGAGCTGGGACGCACTATGGCTACACCTTC CSARAGTHYGYTF
many - TRBJ1-4 TRBV6-1 TGTGCCAGCATTTGGGCAGGACTAAAACTGTTTTTT CASIWAGLKLFF
- TRBD2 TRBJ2-5 TRBV6-9 TGTGCCAGCAGTTTGGGCGGGGGAAGCCATACAGAGACCCAGTACTTC CASSLGGGSHTETQYF
many - TRBJ1-1 TRBV3-1 TGTGCCAGCAGCCAAGAGGGGCAGGGTCTTGGGAACACTGAAGCTTTCTTT CASSQEGQGLGNTEAFF
many - TRBJ1-2 TRBV6-2/TRBV6-3 TGTGCCAGCAGTGTCGGCAGATACTATGGCTACACCTTC CASSVGRYYGYTF
many - TRBJ2-5 TRBV20-1 TGCAGTGCTAGAAAGGACACATCGGTGACCCAGTACTTC CSARKDTSVTQYF
many - TRBJ1-6 TRBV7-6 TGTGCCAGCAGTCAAGAAGCCCAAGACTCACCCCTCCACTTT CASSQEAQDSPLHF
many - TRBJ1-2 TRBV7-9 TGTGCCAGCAGCTTAGGTTCGTCAGGGAACTATGGCTACACCTTC CASSLGSSGNYGYTF
many TRBD1 TRBJ2-1 TRBV28 TGTGCCAGCAGTTCAAAATGGACAGGGAATAAGTCTAGGTTCTTC CASSSKWTGNKSRFF
- TRBD1 TRBJ1-1 TRBV20-1 TGCAGTGCTAAAAAACCAGGGGGCAGGACTGAAGCTTTCTTT CSAKKPGGRTEAFF
many - TRBJ1-1 TRBV7-9 TGTGCCAGCAGCTTACGGGGAGACACTGAAGCTTTCTTT CASSLRGDTEAFF